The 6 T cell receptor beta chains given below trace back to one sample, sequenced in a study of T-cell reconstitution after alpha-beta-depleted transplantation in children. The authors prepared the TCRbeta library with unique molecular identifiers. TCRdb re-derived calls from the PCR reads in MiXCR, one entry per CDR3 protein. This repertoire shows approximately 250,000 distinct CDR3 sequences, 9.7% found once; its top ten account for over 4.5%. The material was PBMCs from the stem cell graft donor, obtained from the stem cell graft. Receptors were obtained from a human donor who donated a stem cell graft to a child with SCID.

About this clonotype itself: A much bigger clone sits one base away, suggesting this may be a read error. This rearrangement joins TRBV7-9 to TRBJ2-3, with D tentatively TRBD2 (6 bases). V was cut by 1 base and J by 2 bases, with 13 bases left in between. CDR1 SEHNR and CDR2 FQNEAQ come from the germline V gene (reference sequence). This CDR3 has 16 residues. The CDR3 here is CASSLVRRENTDTQYF. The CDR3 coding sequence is TGTGCCAGCAGCTTAGTACGGCGGGAAAACACAGATACGCAGTATTTT.

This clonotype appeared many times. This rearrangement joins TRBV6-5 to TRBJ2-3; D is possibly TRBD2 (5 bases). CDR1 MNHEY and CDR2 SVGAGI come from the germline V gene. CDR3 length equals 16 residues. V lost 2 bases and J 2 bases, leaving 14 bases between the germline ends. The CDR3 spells CASSYNQRLSTDTQYF. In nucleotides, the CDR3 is TGTGCCAGCAGTTACAACCAGCGGTTATCCACAGATACGCAGTATTTT.

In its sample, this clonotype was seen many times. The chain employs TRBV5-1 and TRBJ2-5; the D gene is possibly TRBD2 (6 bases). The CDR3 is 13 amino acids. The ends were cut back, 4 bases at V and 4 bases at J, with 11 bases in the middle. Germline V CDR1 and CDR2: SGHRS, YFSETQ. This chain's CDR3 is CASSDGTRETQYF. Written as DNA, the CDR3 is TGCGCCAGCAGCGACGGGACTCGAGAGACCCAGTACTTC.

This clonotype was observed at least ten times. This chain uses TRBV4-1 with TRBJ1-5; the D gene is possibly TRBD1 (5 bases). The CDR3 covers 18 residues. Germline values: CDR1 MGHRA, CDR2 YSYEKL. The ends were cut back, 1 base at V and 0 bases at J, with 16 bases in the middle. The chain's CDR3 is CASSQVVQGIYSNQPQHF. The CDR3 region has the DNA TGCGCCAGCAGCCAAGTGGTGCAGGGAATTTATAGCAATCAGCCCCAGCATTTT.

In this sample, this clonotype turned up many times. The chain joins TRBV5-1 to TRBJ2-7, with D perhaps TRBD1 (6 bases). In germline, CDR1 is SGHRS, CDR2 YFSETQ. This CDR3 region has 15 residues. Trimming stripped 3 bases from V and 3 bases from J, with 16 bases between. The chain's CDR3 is CASSSTGTTVYEQYF. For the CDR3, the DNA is TGCGCCAGCAGCTCGACCGGGACAACCGTCTACGAGCAGTACTTC.

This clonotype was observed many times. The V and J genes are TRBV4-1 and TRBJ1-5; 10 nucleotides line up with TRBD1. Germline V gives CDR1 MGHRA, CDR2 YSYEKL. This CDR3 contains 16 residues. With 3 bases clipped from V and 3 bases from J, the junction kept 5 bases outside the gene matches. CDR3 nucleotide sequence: TGCGCCAGCAGCCACCCGGGACAGGGGCCCAATCAGCCCCAGCATTTT. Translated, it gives CASSHPGQGPNQPQHF.